Below, one TCR beta chain is given with its context. The antigen remains unidentified. These data belong to a study of cytomegalovirus exposure and HLA in healthy donors. Study-wide results and caveats: Researchers reported from a later analysis that most CMV-associated TCR beta chains appeared HLA-restricted.

It was with 60 Vbeta and 13 Jbeta primers that the PCR ran. In the source study's methods: The count from a later analysis was 79 million or so unique TCR beta chains, around 10 million of them shared. Sequenced by immunoSEQ multiplex PCR; TCRdb stores in-frame clones only, minus some. That table supplies the V and J calls and clone size; D and trimming were determined from the DNA. The repertoire holds approximately 130,000 clones, with around three quarters as singletons. Germline V gene lookup returns CDR1 MNHEY and CDR2 SMNVEV (reference sequence). J was trimmed by 4 bases and V by 0 bases; bases with no gene match: 2. CDR3 length: 16 amino acids.

This rearrangement joins TRBV27 to TRBJ2-3; 12 bases align to TRBD2. The clonotype was recovered from a woman aged 45 to 65 in good health and CMV-seronegative. Sequences were obtained from PBMCs. The CDR3 reads CASSLSGLAGSDTQYF. CDR3 coding DNA: TGTGCCAGCAGTTTATCAGGACTAGCGGGATCAGATACGCAGTATTTT.